This T cell receptor beta chain was found in a study of blood T cell repertoires in COVID-19. Study-wide context: The United States, Italy and Spain were the sources of the acute and convalescent COVID-19 samples. PBMCs, B-cell-depleted T cells, or T cells were the source of the cDNA or gDNA that made up the material.

This clone was counted once. As originally analysed: By means of reference gene primer amplification, nucleated cell counts were estimated. TCRdb's copy holds only in-frame clones and misses some; the assay was immunoSEQ multiplex PCR. That table supplies the V and J calls and clone size; D and trimming were determined from the DNA. Of under 300,000 clones in the sample, roughly 84% were seen once. This CDR3 contains 18 residues. V shed 5 bases and J shed 1 base, with 23 bases lying between them. CDR1 and CDR2 from the germline V gene are MGHRA and YSYEKL. The sequencing sample was made of peripheral blood. The chain employs TRBV4-1 and TRBJ1-1, with D unclear. The sequence derives from a middle-aged woman with active or convalescent COVID-19. The CDR3 is CASSSINSRGWPNTEAFF. The CDR3 DNA sequence: TGCGCCAGCAGCTCCATAAACTCCCGCGGTTGGCCGAACACTGAAGCTTTCTTT.